This entry concerns a single T cell receptor beta chain. The record originates from a study of T cell changes during pregnancy in multiple sclerosis. This table comes from immunoSEQ multiplex PCR, and its TCRdb copy is limited to in-frame clones, with some not included. The sample shows roughly 32,000 clones, over 85% of them seen only once. V was shortened by 4 bases and J by 2 bases, with 16 bases between the two germline ends. Per the germline V gene, CDR1 is SGHTS and CDR2 is YDEGEE. This CDR3 contains 16 residues. This sequence joins TRBV5-8 and TRBJ2-1; D is uncertain. This receptor was obtained from a female donor with multiple sclerosis, enrolled in a pregnancy study. The specimen was CD8+ T cells from peripheral blood mononuclear cells, collected in the third trimester of pregnancy. In DNA, the CDR3 is TGTGCCAGCAGCACCCTACCCGAACTTACCTACAATGAGCAGTTCTTC. Translation: CASSTLPELTYNEQFF.